Following are 28 T cell receptor beta chains from one sample sequenced in a study of cytomegalovirus exposure and HLA in healthy donors. 60 Vbeta and 13 Jbeta primers were used in PCR. Assay used: immunoSEQ multiplex PCR; TCRdb lists only in-frame clones, some missing. The sample contains around 120,000 clones, over 70% of which appear only once. Sequences were obtained from PBMCs. The receptors were sampled from a female donor in good health and CMV-seropositive.

V is TRBV4-2 and J is TRBJ2-3; 8 positions agree with TRBD2. V shed 1 base, J shed 0 bases, and the junction held 9 bases outside the gene matches. The germline V gene encodes CDR1 LGHNA and CDR2 YNFKEQ. CDR3 size: 18 residues. The CDR3 nucleotides are TGTGCCAGCAGCCAAGTCGGGGTAGCGGGGTTTAGCACAGATACGCAGTATTTT. Amino acid sequence: CASSQVGVAGFSTDTQYF.

This clone was counted between two and nine times. The chain couples TRBV7-8 to TRBJ1-3; maybe TRBD1 (5 bases). Trimming removed 5 bases at V and 4 bases at J, with 12 bases between. The germline V gene has CDR1 SGHVS and CDR2 FQNEAQ. The CDR3 is 14 residues long. The CDR3 coding sequence is TGTGCCAGCAGCAACGGGGGGGAAGGAAACACCATATATTTT. Encoded protein: CASSNGGEGNTIYF.

J is TRBJ2-3 and V is TRBV4-1; 13 nucleotides align to TRBD2. Germline trimming cut 6 bases from V and 5 bases from J; bases unmatched to any gene: 8. CDR1 and CDR2 (germline): MGHRA, YSYEKL. The CDR3 has 16 residues. The CDR3 reads CASSLTSGGAQDTQYF. CDR3 nucleotide sequence: TGCGCCAGCAGTCTTACTAGCGGGGGGGCACAAGATACGCAGTATTTT.

This clone was recorded only once. This chain links TRBV7-9 with TRBJ1-3; D may be TRBD1 (6 bases). Germline CDR1 is SEHNR and CDR2 is FQNEAQ (reference sequence). V was trimmed by 5 bases and J by 4 bases, leaving 12 bases between them. This CDR3 is built from 14 residues. CDR3 amino acids: CASSKDSGGNTIYF. The CDR3, as DNA: TGTGCCAGCAGCAAGGACAGCGGAGGAAACACCATATATTTT.

This sequence joins TRBV4-1 and TRBJ2-2; 8 bases match TRBD1. The CDR3 totals 16 residues. CDR1 is MGHRA, CDR2 YSYEKL, per germline. Trimming removed 2 bases from V and 6 bases from J; junction bases left unmatched: 8. The CDR3 spells CASSQPTGEGAGELFF. The CDR3 nucleotides read TGCGCCAGCAGCCAACCGACAGGGGAAGGTGCCGGGGAGCTGTTTTTT.

The chain links TRBV7-7 to TRBJ2-2; perhaps TRBD1 as D (6 bases). V was trimmed by 2 bases and J by 0 bases, leaving 7 bases between them. Germline CDR1 and CDR2: SSHAT and FNYEAQ (reference sequence). The CDR3 is made up of 15 amino acids. CDR3 region: CASSLQGPNTGELFF. CDR3 coding DNA: TGTGCCAGCAGCTTACAGGGGCCGAACACCGGGGAGCTGTTTTTT.

The chain recombines TRBV7-2 with TRBJ2-2; 8 bases agree with TRBD1. The ends lost 0 bases at V and 7 bases at J; junction bases unmatched: 10. The CDR3 consists of 17 residues. Germline V CDR1 and CDR2: SGHTA, FQGNSA. DNA for the CDR3: TGTGCCAGCAGCTTAGCCCCCTCGGGACAGGACATCGGGGAGCTGTTTTTT. It yields the protein CASSLAPSGQDIGELFF.

CDR3 nucleotides: TGTGCCAGCTCACCGGAGGGGAGCTACAATGAGCAGTTCTTC. This gives the protein CASSPEGSYNEQFF. V is TRBV18 and J is TRBJ2-1, with D possibly matching TRBD2 (6 bases). Germline values: CDR1 KGHSH, CDR2 LQKENI. The CDR3 runs to 14 residues. Trimming removed 3 bases at V and 3 bases at J, with 9 bases between.

The V and J genes are TRBV5-1 and TRBJ1-1, with 7 bases that match TRBD1. CDR3 size: 15 residues. The V gene end was trimmed by 4 bases and the J gene end by 0 bases; junction bases not matched to a gene: 6. Looked up from germline, CDR1 is SGHRS and CDR2 is YFSETQ. Here the CDR3 reads CASSPRQGLNTEAFF. In DNA form, the CDR3 reads TGCGCCAGCAGCCCGCGACAGGGACTGAACACTGAAGCTTTCTTT.

This clone was seen only once. The chain is built from TRBV6-1 and TRBJ1-5; D might be TRBD1 (6 bases). Trimming left V 8 bases short and J 4 bases short, with 18 bases between. CDR3 length: 15 residues. In germline, CDR1 is MNHNS, CDR2 SASEGT. The CDR3 coding sequence is TGTGCCAGCCTATCCCGGGGCCAGGGGAATCAGCCCCAGCATTTT. The encoded protein is CASLSRGQGNQPQHF.

The J gene is TRBJ1-2, the V gene TRBV6-1; D is unresolved. Germline V CDR1 and CDR2: MNHNS, SASEGT. This CDR3 comprises 13 residues. Trimming removed 3 bases at V and 2 bases at J, with 7 bases between. The CDR3 spells CASSDPRNYGYTF. DNA for the CDR3: TGTGCCAGCAGTGATCCCAGGAACTATGGCTACACCTTC.

This chain connects TRBV14 to TRBJ1-1; no reliable D call. Trimming removed 4 bases at V and 3 bases at J, with 9 bases between. The CDR3 totals 13 residues. Germline CDR1 is SGHDN and CDR2 is FVKESK. The CDR3 DNA sequence: TGTGCCAGCAGCCTGCAGGCTTACACTGAAGCTTTCTTT. It codes for CASSLQAYTEAFF. Together with reference TRBV14 and TRBJ1-1, the CDR3 gives the full variable domain: EAGVTQFPSHSVIEKGQTVTLRCDPISGHDNLYWYRRVMGKEIKFLLHFVKESKQDESGMPNNRFLAERTGGTYSTLKVQPAELEDSGVYFCASSLQAYTEAFFGQGTRLTVV.

This clone showed up just a few times. The rearrangement joins TRBV4-3 to TRBJ1-2; D perhaps matches TRBD1 (6 bases). The germline gives CDR1 LGHNA, CDR2 YSLEER. This CDR3 is 15 amino acids long. Trimming stripped 2 bases from V and 0 bases from J, with 10 bases between. The CDR3 here is CASSQPTGANYGYTF. Written as DNA, the CDR3 is TGCGCCAGCAGCCAACCGACAGGAGCTAACTATGGCTACACCTTC.

The chain is built from TRBV9 and TRBJ2-7; the match to TRBD1 covers 7 bases. This CDR3 comprises 15 residues. Germline V gene data show CDR1 as SGDLS and CDR2 as YYNGEE. With V trimmed by 3 bases and J by 2 bases, 8 bases remained unmatched. The CDR3 here is CASSALGRGPYEQYF. The CDR3 region has the DNA TGTGCCAGCAGCGCCCTCGGTAGGGGGCCCTACGAGCAGTACTTC. The full variable domain, in which reference TRBV9 and TRBJ2-7 provide the parts outside the CDR3, is DSGVTQTPKHLITATGQRVTLRCSPRSGDLSVYWYQQSLDQGLQFLIQYYNGEERAKGNILERFSAQQFPDLHSELNLSSLELGDSALYFCASSALGRGPYEQYFGPGTRLTVT.

The chain combines TRBV5-1 with TRBJ1-1, with unresolved D. The CDR3 has 14 residues. CDR1 is SGHRS and CDR2 is YFSETQ in the germline V gene. V was cut by 2 bases and J by 2 bases, with 10 bases left in between. CDR3 nucleotide sequence: TGCGCCAGCAGCTTTGGCCCCGCAAACACTGAAGCTTTCTTT. This sequence encodes CASSFGPANTEAFF.

The chain couples TRBV5-1 to TRBJ2-3; TRBD2 aligns across 11 bases. The V gene end was trimmed by 8 bases and the J gene end by 4 bases; junction bases not matched to a gene: 6. Germline values: CDR1 SGHRS, CDR2 YFSETQ. The CDR3 covers 14 residues. The CDR3: CASYSGGAPDTQYF. CDR3 DNA: TGCGCCAGTTATAGCGGGGGGGCCCCAGATACGCAGTATTTT.

The chain employs TRBV6-9 and TRBJ2-1; D possibly corresponds to TRBD2 (5 bases). CDR1 is MNHGY, CDR2 SVAAGI, per germline. V was trimmed by 5 bases and J by 0 bases, leaving 17 bases between them. The CDR3 totals 17 residues. CDR3 DNA sequence: TGTGCCAGCAGTGATCACGGGGAGCGAGGCTCCTACAATGAGCAGTTCTTC. This encodes CASSDHGERGSYNEQFF.

The table lists this clone with a few counts. V and J are TRBV5-1 and TRBJ2-7; 9 nucleotides match TRBD1. The CDR3 is 15 residues long. The ends lost 4 bases at V and 3 bases at J; junction bases unmatched: 8. Germline values: CDR1 SGHRS, CDR2 YFSETQ. The CDR3 region has the DNA TGCGCCAGCAGCAACGTGGACAGGGGCCACTACGAGCAGTACTTC. It translates to CASSNVDRGHYEQYF.

J is TRBJ2-5 and V is TRBV11-2; 8 nucleotides agree with TRBD1. This CDR3 comprises 14 residues. Unmatched junction bases numbered 6, after V lost 5 bases and J lost 4 bases. Germline loops: CDR1 SGHAT, CDR2 FQNNGV. CDR3 sequence: CASSPGQGGETQYF. The CDR3 DNA reads as TGTGCCAGCAGCCCAGGACAGGGTGGAGAGACCCAGTACTTC.

This sequence joins TRBV4-1 and TRBJ2-5; a weak D match, TRBD2 (5 bases). The CDR3 contains 16 residues. Germline CDR1 is MGHRA and CDR2 is YSYEKL. Trimming removed 1 base at V and 2 bases at J, with 14 bases between. For the CDR3, the DNA is TGCGCCAGCAGCCAAGGGATAGGGTCGGGGCAAGAGACCCAGTACTTC. This gives the protein CASSQGIGSGQETQYF.

The chain recombines TRBV28 with TRBJ1-5; possible D gene TRBD1, 6 bases. Germline-derived CDR1 and CDR2 are MDHEN and SYDVKM. This CDR3 is 16 amino acids long. Trimming pared 6 bases from V and 4 bases from J, leaving 19 bases between. The CDR3 nucleotides read TGTGCCAGCAGCCCAACGGGGGGGGCGCCGAATCAGCCCCAGCATTTT. This sequence encodes CASSPTGGAPNQPQHF.

The V gene is TRBV28, the J gene TRBJ2-1; D call uncertain. The CDR3 sequence is 16 residues long. The germline gives CDR1 MDHEN, CDR2 SYDVKM. Trimming removed 4 bases from V and 0 bases from J, with 13 bases in between. The DNA for the CDR3 is TGTGCCAGCAGTTCCCGGGTAGCCCCCTCCTACAATGAGCAGTTCTTC. It encodes CASSSRVAPSYNEQFF. Together with reference TRBV28 and TRBJ2-1, the CDR3 gives the full variable domain: DVKVTQSSRYLVKRTGEKVFLECVQDMDHENMFWYRQDPGLGLRLIYFSYDVKMKEKGDIPEGYSVSREKKERFSLILESASTNQTSMYLCASSSRVAPSYNEQFFGPGTRLTVL.

This clone is a singleton in its sample. This chain uses TRBV6-6 with TRBJ1-1; 9 nucleotides agree with TRBD1. The CDR3 totals 15 residues. The germline V gene encodes CDR1 MNHNY and CDR2 SVGAGI (reference sequence). With 4 bases clipped from V and 5 bases from J, the junction kept 8 bases outside the gene matches. The CDR3 DNA reads TGTGCCAGCAGTTCTGGCGGACAGGGGCAAACTGAAGCTTTCTTT. It specifies CASSSGGQGQTEAFF.

This rearrangement joins TRBV4-3 to TRBJ2-7; TRBD2 matches at 9 bases. The CDR3 covers 17 residues. Losses at the gene ends were 0 bases for V and 0 bases for J; bases not matched to a gene: 6. The germline V gene has CDR1 LGHNA and CDR2 YSLEER. CDR3 coding DNA: TGCGCCAGCAGCCAAGATAATGGGCGGGGGGGCTCCTACGAGCAGTACTTC. Its protein is CASSQDNGRGGSYEQYF.

This chain links TRBV9 with TRBJ2-7, with TRBD2 as a possible D gene (5 bases). Trimming took 0 bases from V and 2 from J, leaving 9 bases between them. Germline CDR1 reads SGDLS; CDR2 reads YYNGEE. The CDR3 has 14 amino acids. CDR3 amino acids: CASSVAEGAYEQYF. The CDR3 nucleotides are TGTGCCAGCAGCGTAGCTGAGGGCGCCTACGAGCAGTACTTC.

V is TRBV13 and J is TRBJ1-6; D is possibly TRBD1 (5 bases). Trimming removed 2 bases at V and 13 bases at J, with 12 bases between. Germline CDR1 PRHDT, CDR2 FYEKMQ (reference sequence). This CDR3 region has 13 residues. CDR3 residues: CASSLKQTAPLHF. The CDR3 DNA reads TGTGCCAGCAGCTTAAAGCAGACAGCGCCCCTCCACTTT.

This clone was observed once. The chain links TRBV10-3 to TRBJ2-2; 10 nucleotides agree with TRBD1. Germline CDR1 and CDR2: ENHRY and SYGVKD. CDR3 size: 14 residues. The V and J ends lost 10 bases and 3 bases, in that order; junction bases with no gene match: 5. In DNA form, the CDR3 reads TGTGCCAGCCGGGACAGGGGAGACACCGGGGAGCTGTTTTTT. Protein sequence: CASRDRGDTGELFF.

The J gene is TRBJ2-3, the V gene TRBV7-2; D possibly corresponds to TRBD1 (7 bases). The germline V gene encodes CDR1 SGHTA and CDR2 FQGNSA. This CDR3 has 14 amino acids. V lost 0 bases to trimming and J lost 4 bases, with 8 bases between them. The CDR3 region is CASSLARGADTQYF. CDR3 coding DNA: TGTGCCAGCAGCTTAGCCAGGGGGGCAGATACGCAGTATTTT. Together with reference TRBV7-2 and TRBJ2-3, the CDR3 gives the full variable domain: GAGVSQSPSNKVTEKGKDVELRCDPISGHTALYWYRQSLGQGLEFLIYFQGNSAPDKSGLPSDRFSAERTGGSVSTLTIQRTQQEDSAVYLCASSLARGADTQYFGPGTRLTVL.